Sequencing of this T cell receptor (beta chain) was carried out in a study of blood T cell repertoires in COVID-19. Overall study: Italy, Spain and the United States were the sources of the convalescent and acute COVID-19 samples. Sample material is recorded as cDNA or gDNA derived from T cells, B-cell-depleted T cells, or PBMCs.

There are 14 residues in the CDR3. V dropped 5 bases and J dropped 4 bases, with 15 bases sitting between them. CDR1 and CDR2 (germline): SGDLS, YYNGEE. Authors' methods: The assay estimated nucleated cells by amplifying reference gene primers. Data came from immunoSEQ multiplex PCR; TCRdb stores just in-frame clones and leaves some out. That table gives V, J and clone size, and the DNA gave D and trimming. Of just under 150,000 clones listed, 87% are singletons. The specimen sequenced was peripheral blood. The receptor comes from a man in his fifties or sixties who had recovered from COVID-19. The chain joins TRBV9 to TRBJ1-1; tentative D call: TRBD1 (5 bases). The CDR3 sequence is CASSAVSQGTEAFF. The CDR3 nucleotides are TGTGCCAGCAGTGCAGTTTCCCAGGGCACTGAAGCTTTCTTT.